The rows below give T cell receptor beta chains drawn from one sample of a study of OX40 agonist ivuxolimab in advanced cancers. The protocol was immunoSEQ multiplex PCR, while the TCRdb copy is restricted to in-frame clones and leaves out a portion. The sample consists of some 50,000 clones, approximately 91% of them appearing once. Sequences were derived from CD4+ or CD8+ T cells sorted from blood, sampled in a trial of the OX40 agonist ivuxolimab. The receptors shown here come from an adult with an advanced solid tumor such as melanoma, head and neck, liver or kidney cancer. The CDR3 runs from the conserved cysteine through the conserved F or W. The D gene is left open where the match is weak. Some rows mark clone size as missing; the rest say once, few, many or name a class of expanded clone.

d_call	j_call	clone_size	v_call	cdr3_nt	cdr3_aa
NA	TRBJ1-3	NA	TRBV7-9	TGTGCCAGCAGACTGGACTCTTCTAGCTCTGGAAACACCATATATTTT	CASRLDSSSSGNTIYF
TRBD1	TRBJ1-2	once	TRBV19	TGTGCCAGTGGCGAAGGCAAGGGGGCTTTAGGCTACACCTTC	CASGEGKGALGYTF
NA	TRBJ1-2	NA	TRBV14	TGTGCCAGCAGCCCCGGGACCAACTATGGCTACACCTTC	CASSPGTNYGYTF
NA	TRBJ2-7	NA	TRBV7-2	TGTGCCAGCAGCTTAGGAGAGGGGGGGGCCGGGGACTTC	CASSLGEGGAGDF
NA	TRBJ1-5	NA	TRBV5-8	TGTGCCAGCAGCTTAACGAATCAGCCCCAGCATTTT	CASSLTNQPQHF
TRBD2	TRBJ2-1	NA	TRBV18	TGTGCCAGCTCACACGTACTAGCGGGAGTCAATGAGCAGTTCTTC	CASSHVLAGVNEQFF
NA	TRBJ2-7	NA	TRBV2	TGTGCCAGCGAGGGGGACATTACCTACGAGCAGTACTTC	CASEGDITYEQYF
NA	TRBJ2-2	once	TRBV29-1	TGCAGCGTTGTAAAAGGGACCGGGGAGCTGTTTTTT	CSVVKGTGELFF
NA	TRBJ2-3	NA	TRBV14	TGTGCCAGCAGTCGAAGAGGGTTAACGCAGTATTTT	CASSRRGLTQYF
NA	TRBJ2-1	NA	TRBV27	TGTGCCAGCAGTTTATCGGGCGGGGGCCCATACAATGAGCAGTTCTTC	CASSLSGGGPYNEQFF
TRBD2	TRBJ2-1	NA	TRBV19	TGTGCCAGTAGTATCGGACTAGCGGGGGAAAATGAGCAGTTCTTC	CASSIGLAGENEQFF
TRBD1	TRBJ1-6	NA	TRBV10-3	TGTGCCATCAGCGACACCTTTAGGACAGGGGATAATTCACCCCTCCACTTT	CAISDTFRTGDNSPLHF
NA	TRBJ2-7	NA	TRBV2	TGTGCCAGCAGTGATCCGGACTCCTACGAGCAGTACTTC	CASSDPDSYEQYF
TRBD1	TRBJ2-5	NA	TRBV10-3	TGTGCCATCAGTGCTCCCGGGGACAGTAAAGAGACCCAGTACTTC	CAISAPGDSKETQYF
NA	TRBJ1-1	NA	TRBV2	TGTGCCAGCAGGGGACAGAACACTGAAGCTTTCTTT	CASRGQNTEAFF
TRBD2	TRBJ2-1	few	TRBV19	TGTGCCAGTAGTATAGTCCCGGGACTAGCGGGAGTCATCAATGAGCAGTTCTTC	CASSIVPGLAGVINEQFF
NA	TRBJ2-5	NA	TRBV7-2	TGTGCCAGCAGCTTAGGGCTAAACAATCAAGAGACCCAGTACTTC	CASSLGLNNQETQYF
NA	TRBJ1-1	NA	TRBV11-2	TGTGCCAGCAGCTCCCCCATTTGGGGGAGCGGCACTGAAGCTTTCTTT	CASSSPIWGSGTEAFF
TRBD1	TRBJ1-1	NA	TRBV28	TGTGCCAGCAGTTGGGGGACAGGGGGCAAGAACACTGAAGCTTTCTTT	CASSWGTGGKNTEAFF
NA	TRBJ1-2	NA	TRBV5-6	TGTGCCAGCAATGCGTATGCGGTCGGGGGATCCTATGGCTACACCTTC	CASNAYAVGGSYGYTF
TRBD1	TRBJ1-1	NA	TRBV27	TGTGCCAGCGCCCCGGGACAGGGTTACCAAGCTTTCTTT	CASAPGQGYQAFF
NA	TRBJ1-2	NA	TRBV27	TGTGCCACCATGTTAGCTAACTATGGCTACACCTTC	CATMLANYGYTF
NA	TRBJ2-7	NA	TRBV7-3	TGTGCCAGCAGGGACTCGTACTCCTACGAGCAGTACTTC	CASRDSYSYEQYF
TRBD2	TRBJ2-1	NA	TRBV6-6	TGTGCCACCGTTAGCGGGCCCTCCAACAATGAGCAGTTCTTC	CATVSGPSNNEQFF
NA	TRBJ2-4	NA	TRBV7-2	TGTGCCAGCAGCTCCCCAGTACTAGCCAAAAACATTCAGTACTTC	CASSSPVLAKNIQYF
NA	TRBJ2-5	NA	TRBV13	TGTGCCAGCAGCTTAGGCCAAGAGACCCAGTACTTC	CASSLGQETQYF
NA	TRBJ2-1	NA	TRBV20-1	TGCACTCCCCAGGACGTGGAGCAGTTCTTC	CTPQDVEQFF
TRBD1	TRBJ1-1	NA	TRBV10-1	TGCGCCAGCAGTGTGACAGGGTTGAACACTGAAGCTTTCTTT	CASSVTGLNTEAFF
NA	TRBJ1-1	few	TRBV4-1	TGCGCCAGCAGCCATGCAGGGTCCACTGAAGCTTTCTTT	CASSHAGSTEAFF
NA	TRBJ1-2	NA	TRBV6-5	TGTGCCAGCAGACTATTGACATGGGTAGACTATGGCTACACCTTC	CASRLLTWVDYGYTF
NA	TRBJ2-7	NA	TRBV19	TGTGCCAGTAGAGAGGGGTACGAGCAGTACTTC	CASREGYEQYF
NA	TRBJ2-1	NA	TRBV19	TGTGCCAGTAGTATAGGTAGCAGTTACAATGAGCAGTTCTTC	CASSIGSSYNEQFF
TRBD1	TRBJ2-5	NA	TRBV7-9	TGTGCCAGCAGCCCCCGGGACAGTCAAGAGACCCAGTACTTC	CASSPRDSQETQYF
NA	TRBJ2-7	NA	TRBV7-9	TGTGCCAGCAGCTTAGGGGACCTCTACGAGCAGTACTTC	CASSLGDLYEQYF
TRBD1	TRBJ1-2	NA	TRBV30	TGTGCCTGGAGTGGGGACAGAAACTATGGCTACACCTTC	CAWSGDRNYGYTF
TRBD1	TRBJ2-7	NA	TRBV7-6	TGTGCCAGCAGCTCATGGGACAGTGGCATCGAGCAGTACTTC	CASSSWDSGIEQYF
NA	TRBJ2-3	few	TRBV6-1	TGTGCCAGCAGTGCCCCCCCGGGGGGCCCGGGAGATACGCAGTATTTT	CASSAPPGGPGDTQYF
TRBD1	TRBJ1-5	NA	TRBV7-7	TGTGCCAGCAGCCGTGGGACAGGGGGCAATCAGCCCCAGCATTTT	CASSRGTGGNQPQHF
NA	TRBJ1-5	NA	TRBV5-6	TGTGCCAGCAGCCTGGGGGAAAATAGCAATCAGCCCCAGCATTTT	CASSLGENSNQPQHF
NA	TRBJ1-2	NA	TRBV19	TGTGCCAGTAGTATGGGATATGGCTACACCTTC	CASSMGYGYTF
NA	TRBJ1-5	NA	TRBV28	TGTGCCAGCGGTCTAGATCAGCCCCAGCATTTT	CASGLDQPQHF
NA	TRBJ1-3	once	TRBV29-1	TGCAGCGTTGAAGACAGGGTTGGAAACACCATATATTTT	CSVEDRVGNTIYF
NA	TRBJ2-3	NA	TRBV4-3	TGCGCCAGCAGCCAAAGTTGGGCCAGGGGATCAGATACGCAGTATTTT	CASSQSWARGSDTQYF
NA	TRBJ1-1	NA	TRBV5-6	TGTGCCAGCAGCTATCCAACAGGGAACACTGAAGCTTTCTTT	CASSYPTGNTEAFF
NA	TRBJ1-1	few	TRBV30	TGTGCCTGGAGTGTACTCTCCGTGGAGAACACTGAAGCTTTCTTT	CAWSVLSVENTEAFF
TRBD2	TRBJ2-1	NA	TRBV7-2	TGTGCCAGCAGCTTAGGACTAGCGGGAGACAATGAGCAGTTCTTC	CASSLGLAGDNEQFF
NA	TRBJ2-2	NA	TRBV4-3	TGCGCCAGCAGCCAAGCCCAGTCGAACACCGGGGAGCTGTTTTTT	CASSQAQSNTGELFF